What follows are 25 T cell receptor beta chains derived from one specimen sequenced in a study of cytomegalovirus exposure and HLA in healthy donors (dated 2017 in TCRdb). The method behind the library was the immunoSEQ multiplex PCR assay. The multiplex PCR relied on a mix of 60 forward primers for TCR Vbeta segments and 13 reverse primers for TCR Jbeta segments. TCRdb holds this immuneACCESS table with in-frame rearrangements only. Some clones are missing; in checked studies, unresolved V genes explain under half, and the rest has no known cause. The sample table records roughly 34,000 clones; roughly two thirds of these occur just once. Together, the top ten hold about 6.5% of the sample. The source material was PBMCs. These receptors originate from a man younger than 45 in good health and CMV-seronegative.

There are a few counts of this clone. V gene TRBV10-3 combines with J gene TRBJ1-1, with TRBD1 as a possible D gene (5 bases). Germline-derived CDR1 and CDR2 are ENHRY and SYGVKD. The germline V and J ends were trimmed by 4 bases and 1 base, with 7 bases remaining between them. This CDR3 region has 13 residues. The CDR3 spells CAISGTTNTEAFF. CDR3 DNA: TGTGCCATCAGTGGGACAACGAACACTGAAGCTTTCTTT.

This clone was picked up a small number of times. V and J are TRBV6-5 and TRBJ2-7, with 9 bases matching TRBD1. V dropped 5 bases and J dropped 3; count of bases not matched to a gene: 8. Germline V gene lookup returns CDR1 MNHEY and CDR2 SVGAGI. The CDR3 spans 15 residues. CDR3 residues: CASSLAGTGIYEQYF. In nucleotides, the CDR3 is TGTGCCAGCAGTCTGGCTGGGACAGGGATCTACGAGCAGTACTTC.

This clone was observed a handful of times. The chain employs TRBV2 and TRBJ2-6; 8 bases are shared with TRBD1. V dropped 5 bases and J dropped 4; count of bases not matched to a gene: 4. The CDR3 consists of 15 residues. CDR1 and CDR2 from the germline V gene are SNHLY and FYNNEI. Written as DNA, the CDR3 is TGTGCCAGCAGTACACAGGGGGGCGGGGCCAACGTCCTGACTTTC. This gives the protein CASSTQGGGANVLTF. Based on the CDR3 plus reference TRBV2 and TRBJ2-6, the full variable domain is EPEVTQTPSHQVTQMGQEVILRCVPISNHLYFYWYRQILGQKVEFLVSFYNNEISEKSEIFDDQFSVERPDGSNFTLKIRSTKLEDSAMYFCASSTQGGGANVLTFGAGSRLTVL.

V and J are TRBV6-1 and TRBJ2-5, with D perhaps TRBD1 (5 bases). This CDR3 contains 15 residues. The V gene's germline CDR1 is MNHNS and CDR2 SASEGT. Trimming cost V 5 bases and J 1 base, with 14 bases left between them. Here the CDR3 DNA reads TGTGCCAGCAGTAGCTCAAGACAGTTCCAAGAGACCCAGTACTTC. Amino acid sequence: CASSSSRQFQETQYF.

The chain has TRBV5-1 and TRBJ2-1, with TRBD1 as a possible D gene (5 bases). Germline CDR1 reads SGHRS; CDR2 reads YFSETQ. The length of the CDR3 is 14 residues. V lost 0 bases and J 3 bases, leaving 7 bases between the germline ends. The CDR3 nucleotides read TGCGCCAGCAGCTTGGGGGGCATCTACAATGAGCAGTTCTTC. Protein: CASSLGGIYNEQFF.

The V call is TRBV5-1, the J call TRBJ1-2, with a tentative D call TRBD1 (6 bases). The CDR3 spans 14 residues. Germline CDR1 is SGHRS and CDR2 is YFSETQ. The ends were cut back, 0 bases at V and 3 bases at J, with 9 bases in the middle. The DNA for the CDR3 is TGCGCCAGCAGCTTGGATAACAGGGACTATGGCTACACCTTC. Translated, it gives CASSLDNRDYGYTF.

The J gene is TRBJ1-5, the V gene TRBV7-8; no clear D gene. V gave up 2 bases and J gave up 3 bases, with 11 bases separating them. CDR3 length: 15 residues. Per germline, CDR1 SGHVS and CDR2 FQNEAQ. CDR3 residues: CASSLSRLYNQPQHF. The CDR3 region has the DNA TGTGCCAGCAGCTTAAGCAGGCTCTACAATCAGCCCCAGCATTTT.

This clone was detected once. This sequence joins TRBV9 and TRBJ1-1; TRBD1 is a possible D gene (5 bases). V lost 5 bases and J lost 3, with 14 bases in between. Germline assignment: CDR1 SGDLS and CDR2 YYNGEE. The CDR3 has 14 amino acids. The CDR3 sequence is CASSLGGLDTEAFF. The CDR3 coding sequence is TGTGCCAGCAGTCTCGGGGGTTTGGACACTGAAGCTTTCTTT.

The genes are TRBV7-8 and TRBJ2-5, with 7 bases identical to TRBD1. Trimming took 1 base from V and 4 from J; bases not matched to a gene: 9. Germline V gene sequence: CDR1 SGHVS, CDR2 FQNEAQ. CDR3 length equals 16 residues. The CDR3 nucleotides are TGTGCCAGCAGCTTAGGACAGGGTAGGAATGGAGAGACCCAGTACTTC. It is translated as CASSLGQGRNGETQYF.

This clone was counted a few times. V and J are TRBV5-5 and TRBJ2-7; D remains unclear. Germline CDR1 and CDR2: SGHKS and YYEKEE (reference sequence). The CDR3 spans 11 residues. Trimming pared 4 bases from V and 3 bases from J, leaving 5 bases between. Here the CDR3 reads CASSAGYEQYF. In DNA, the CDR3 is TGTGCCAGCAGCGCCGGCTACGAGCAGTACTTC.

The chain employs TRBV6-1 and TRBJ2-4; D may be TRBD1 (6 bases). CDR3 length equals 20 residues. Trimming left V 1 base short and J 0 bases short, with 22 bases between. The germline V gene encodes CDR1 MNHNS and CDR2 SASEGT. CDR3 DNA: TGTGCCAGCAGTGAAGTCACAGGGTGGACCTTTAACCTAGCCAAAAACATTCAGTACTTC. Translation gives CASSEVTGWTFNLAKNIQYF.

The V call is TRBV5-1, the J call TRBJ1-2; TRBD1 agrees at 12 bases. The CDR3 is made up of 15 amino acids. With V trimmed by 5 bases and J by 4 bases, 6 bases remained unmatched. Germline-derived CDR1 and CDR2 are SGHRS and YFSETQ. The CDR3 protein is CASRTPGQGAYGYTF. The CDR3 coding sequence is TGCGCCAGCAGGACTCCGGGACAGGGGGCCTATGGCTACACCTTC.

V and J are TRBV5-1 and TRBJ2-3; a weak D match, TRBD1 (6 bases). This CDR3 is built from 17 residues. V dropped 4 bases and J dropped 3 bases, with 21 bases sitting between them. CDR1 is SGHRS, CDR2 YFSETQ, per germline. The CDR3 DNA is TGCGCCAGCAGCCTGAACCCGGGACACCGGAGGACAGATACGCAGTATTTT. Translated: CASSLNPGHRRTDTQYF.

This chain uses TRBV19 with TRBJ1-5; TRBD1 agrees at 10 bases. The CDR3 covers 15 residues. The trim removed 7 bases at V and 0 bases at J, leaving 3 bases unmatched. CDR1 is LNHDA and CDR2 is SQIVND in the germline V gene (reference sequence). The CDR3 nucleotides are TGTGCCAGTAAGGGACAGGGGAATAGCAATCAGCCCCAGCATTTT. It specifies CASKGQGNSNQPQHF.

The chain employs TRBV28 and TRBJ1-3, with D hard to call. The germline V gene encodes CDR1 MDHEN and CDR2 SYDVKM. This CDR3 is built from 14 residues. V was clipped by 2 bases and J by 2 bases, with 7 bases between them. In DNA, the CDR3 is TGTGCCAGCAGTTTACCGAGAGCTGGAAACACCATATATTTT. Its translation is CASSLPRAGNTIYF.

The chain couples TRBV2 to TRBJ2-7; D may be TRBD2 (5 bases). This CDR3 comprises 13 residues. V was clipped by 8 bases and J by 2 bases, with 13 bases between them. Per the germline V gene, CDR1 is SNHLY and CDR2 is FYNNEI. In DNA, the CDR3 is TGTGCCAGCGGTGGACTGGCCACCTACGAGCAGTACTTC. Protein sequence: CASGGLATYEQYF.

The chain couples TRBV7-9 to TRBJ2-5, with 8 bases fitting TRBD2. The J segment lost 4 bases and the V segment lost 5 bases, leaving 3 bases of the junction unmatched. Germline values: CDR1 SEHNR, CDR2 FQNEAQ (reference sequence). The CDR3 is 13 residues long. DNA for the CDR3: TGTGCCAGCAGCAGTAGCGGGGCAGAGACCCAGTACTTC. Translating it yields CASSSSGAETQYF.

The CDR3 coding sequence is TGTGCCAGCAGCTTAGGAGGGCGCGACCAGCCCCAGCATTTT. This translates into CASSLGGRDQPQHF. The chain has TRBV7-2 and TRBJ1-5; D is ambiguous. Trimming took 1 base from V and 7 from J, leaving 11 bases between them. CDR3 length: 14 amino acids. Germline V gives CDR1 SGHTA, CDR2 FQGNSA.

The chain carries TRBV29-1 and TRBJ2-3; D is unclear. The V end was cut by 4 bases, the J end by 1 base, with 12 bases between. The length of the CDR3 is 14 residues. Germline assignment: CDR1 SQVTM and CDR2 ANQGSEA. The CDR3 spells CSVVQAMGTDTQYF. The DNA of the CDR3 is TGCAGCGTTGTTCAGGCGATGGGCACAGATACGCAGTATTTT.

This clone is termed medium-sized (0.01 to 0.1%). The chain carries TRBV29-1 and TRBJ2-3; perhaps TRBD1 as D (6 bases). Germline V lookup: CDR1 SQVTM, CDR2 ANQGSEA. The CDR3 runs to 18 residues. V was trimmed by 6 bases and J by 4 bases, leaving 29 bases between them. The CDR3 loop is CSVLPGNYRVLEPDTQYF. CDR3 in DNA: TGCAGCGTCCTCCCGGGCAATTACAGGGTCCTAGAACCAGATACGCAGTATTTT.

Details on this clone: Sequence at one end of the junction differs from germline and may be a read error. This chain joins TRBV7-7 and TRBJ2-1; 9 bases are a match to TRBD1. The length of the CDR3 is 16 residues. Looked up from germline, CDR1 is SSHAT and CDR2 is FNYEAQ (reference sequence). Here the CDR3 DNA reads TGTGCTAGCAGCTTGCGGCCGGGACAGGGATGGAATGAGCAGTTCTTC. Translated: CASSLRPGQGWNEQFF.

This clone appeared a few times. The CDR3 loop is CASSPTDMGQVSGELFF. The CDR3 DNA follows: TGCGCCAGCAGCCCTACGGATATGGGGCAGGTTTCCGGGGAGCTGTTTTTT. The chain combines TRBV4-1 with TRBJ2-2; D might be TRBD1 (5 bases). The CDR3 is 17 residues long. CDR1 MGHRA and CDR2 YSYEKL come from the germline V gene. The V and J ends lost 4 bases and 6 bases respectively, with 21 bases between them.

The chain couples TRBV6-5 to TRBJ2-2, with D hard to call. With 10 bases removed from V and 5 bases from J, the gap between germline ends came to 11 bases. The CDR3 loop spans 12 amino acids. Germline-derived CDR1 and CDR2 are MNHEY and SVGAGI. CDR3 in amino acids: CATQPGTGELFF. The CDR3 DNA follows: TGTGCCACCCAGCCAGGAACCGGGGAGCTGTTTTTT.

This chain connects TRBV6-5 to TRBJ1-5; D gene ambiguous. The germline gives CDR1 MNHEY, CDR2 SVGAGI. Trimming removed 2 bases at V and 5 bases at J, with 13 bases between. This CDR3 region has 15 residues. In nucleotides, the CDR3 is TGTGCCAGCAGTTACCCCCCGGGTAACGATCAGCCCCAGCATTTT. Its protein is CASSYPPGNDQPQHF.

V is TRBV6-5 and J is TRBJ1-5, with D unclear. This CDR3 has 13 amino acids. The V end lost 2 bases, the J end lost 5 bases, and 7 bases lay between the germline ends. CDR1 and CDR2 (germline): MNHEY, SVGAGI. The chain's CDR3 is CASSYRRDQPQHF. The CDR3 coding sequence is TGTGCCAGCAGTTACAGGAGGGATCAGCCCCAGCATTTT.